A selection of T cell receptor beta chains follows, all from one sample in a study of T cells in Graves' hyperthyroidism and ophthalmopathy. A single record per CDR3 protein comes from TCRdb applying MiXCR to the multiplex PCR reads. Of under 400,000 distinct CDR3 sequences in the sample, about 15% are singletons; the top ten hold 25% to 35%. What was sequenced was blood. Receptor source: a young woman with Graves' hyperthyroidism that later progressed to Graves' ophthalmopathy. Both conserved end residues are part of each CDR3. A D gene is named only where the DNA matches it firmly. Size is stated for part of the rows, as once, few or many counts, or as a class when the clone is expanded.

d_gene: -; j_gene: TRBJ2-5; abundance: many; v_gene: TRBV7-9; CDR3aa: CASPKEGKAVLGETQYF; CDR3nt: TGTGCCAGCCCTAAGGAAGGGAAGGCGGTGTTAGGGGAGACCCAGTACTTC
d_gene: TRBD2; j_gene: TRBJ2-1; abundance: many; v_gene: TRBV29-1; CDR3aa: CSVDAGGVFNEQFF; CDR3nt: TGCAGCGTCGACGCGGGAGGAGTCTTCAATGAGCAGTTCTTC
d_gene: TRBD2; j_gene: TRBJ2-1; abundance: -; v_gene: TRBV20-1; CDR3aa: CSARATSGRPSGEQFF; CDR3nt: TGCAGTGCTAGAGCCACTAGCGGGAGGCCTTCGGGTGAGCAGTTCTTC
d_gene: TRBD1; j_gene: TRBJ1-1; abundance: -; v_gene: TRBV9; CDR3aa: CASSVDLTGGTEAFF; CDR3nt: TGTGCCAGCAGCGTAGACCTCACAGGGGGAACTGAAGCTTTCTTT
d_gene: -; j_gene: TRBJ1-2; abundance: -; v_gene: TRBV2; CDR3aa: CASSRGAGGYTF; CDR3nt: TGTGCCAGCAGTAGGGGGGCTGGTGGCTACACCTTC
d_gene: TRBD1; j_gene: TRBJ1-2; abundance: -; v_gene: TRBV4-1; CDR3aa: CASSDTGTGGYTF; CDR3nt: TGCGCCAGCAGCGACACCGGGACAGGGGGCTACACCTTC
d_gene: TRBD2; j_gene: TRBJ2-1; abundance: many; v_gene: TRBV12-3/TRBV12-4; CDR3aa: CASSLLTSGRKYNEQFF; CDR3nt: TGTGCCAGCAGTTTATTGACTAGCGGGAGGAAGTATAATGAGCAGTTCTTC
d_gene: -; j_gene: TRBJ1-1; abundance: -; v_gene: TRBV10-3; CDR3aa: CAISDGSTEAFF; CDR3nt: TGTGCCATCAGCGACGGATCCACTGAAGCTTTCTTT
d_gene: -; j_gene: TRBJ1-5; abundance: many; v_gene: TRBV28; CDR3aa: CASSLGTPNQPQHF; CDR3nt: TGTGCCAGCAGTTTAGGGACACCAAATCAGCCCCAGCATTTT
d_gene: TRBD2; j_gene: TRBJ2-3; abundance: few; v_gene: TRBV10-3; CDR3aa: CAISDSGRGTDTQYF; CDR3nt: TGTGCCATCAGTGATAGCGGGAGAGGCACAGATACGCAGTATTTT
d_gene: TRBD1; j_gene: TRBJ1-5; abundance: many; v_gene: TRBV24-1; CDR3aa: CATSESGTVSNQPQHF; CDR3nt: TGTGCCACCAGTGAATCCGGGACAGTTAGCAATCAGCCCCAGCATTTT
d_gene: -; j_gene: TRBJ1-1; abundance: many; v_gene: TRBV3-1; CDR3aa: CASSQDPQGRFEAFF; CDR3nt: TGTGCCAGCAGCCAAGATCCCCAGGGGAGGTTTGAAGCTTTCTTT
d_gene: TRBD2; j_gene: TRBJ2-7; abundance: many; v_gene: TRBV20-1; CDR3aa: CSARDGWRERNEQYF; CDR3nt: TGCAGTGCTAGAGATGGCTGGCGGGAGAGGAACGAGCAGTACTTC
d_gene: -; j_gene: TRBJ1-1; abundance: -; v_gene: TRBV3-1; CDR3aa: CASSPDHNDAEAFF; CDR3nt: TGTGCCAGCAGCCCCGACCACAACGACGCTGAAGCTTTCTTT
d_gene: -; j_gene: TRBJ2-5; abundance: many; v_gene: TRBV12-3/TRBV12-4; CDR3aa: CASGPKIGGSEWETQYF; CDR3nt: TGTGCCAGCGGCCCCAAAATAGGCGGGTCGGAGTGGGAGACCCAGTACTTC
d_gene: TRBD2; j_gene: TRBJ2-3; abundance: many; v_gene: TRBV5-8; CDR3aa: CASSWWSTSGTDTQYF; CDR3nt: TGTGCCAGCAGCTGGTGGTCGACTAGCGGTACAGATACGCAGTATTTT
d_gene: -; j_gene: TRBJ2-7; abundance: many; v_gene: TRBV3-1; CDR3aa: CASSQVGGELSEQYF; CDR3nt: TGTGCCAGCAGCCAAGTGGGAGGAGAGCTGTCCGAGCAGTACTTC
d_gene: TRBD2; j_gene: TRBJ2-3; abundance: many; v_gene: TRBV27; CDR3aa: CASSLSVSLSWLAGGPTDTQYF; CDR3nt: TGTGCCAGCAGTTTATCTGTCAGTTTGTCTTGGCTAGCGGGAGGACCCACAGATACGCAGTATTTT
d_gene: -; j_gene: TRBJ2-7; abundance: many; v_gene: TRBV13; CDR3aa: CASSPLEGSYEQYF; CDR3nt: TGTGCCAGCAGCCCCCTAGAGGGATCCTACGAGCAGTACTTC
d_gene: -; j_gene: TRBJ2-5; abundance: many; v_gene: TRBV29-1; CDR3aa: CSVFRKRHGWAQYF; CDR3nt: TGCAGCGTGTTTAGGAAGCGGCATGGATGGGCCCAGTACTTC
d_gene: -; j_gene: TRBJ2-5; abundance: many; v_gene: TRBV2; CDR3aa: CASRPPPRETQYF; CDR3nt: TGTGCCAGTCGACCACCCCCTAGGGAGACCCAGTACTTC
d_gene: TRBD2; j_gene: TRBJ2-1; abundance: many; v_gene: TRBV28; CDR3aa: CASSFLGLAHLQSSYNEQFF; CDR3nt: TGTGCCAGCAGTTTTTTGGGACTAGCCCACCTTCAATCAAGTTACAATGAGCAGTTCTTC
d_gene: -; j_gene: TRBJ2-5; abundance: -; v_gene: TRBV3-1; CDR3aa: CASSQGVKETQYF; CDR3nt: TGTGCCAGCAGCCAAGGAGTCAAAGAGACCCAGTACTTC
d_gene: TRBD2; j_gene: TRBJ2-1; abundance: many; v_gene: TRBV2; CDR3aa: CASTEREAYNEQFF; CDR3nt: TGTGCCAGCACCGAGCGGGAGGCATACAATGAGCAGTTCTTC
d_gene: -; j_gene: TRBJ1-3; abundance: -; v_gene: TRBV3-1; CDR3aa: CASSQGQSGNTIYF; CDR3nt: TGTGCCAGCAGCCAAGGGCAGTCTGGAAACACCATATATTTT
d_gene: -; j_gene: TRBJ2-1; abundance: medium-sized; v_gene: TRBV27; CDR3aa: CASSRPSYNEQFF; CDR3nt: TGTGCCAGCAGCCGACCTTCCTACAATGAGCAGTTCTTC
d_gene: -; j_gene: TRBJ2-2; abundance: -; v_gene: TRBV20-1; CDR3aa: CSVITGNTGELCF; CDR3nt: TGCAGTGTCATAACCGGTAACACCGGGGAGCTGTGTTTT
d_gene: TRBD2; j_gene: TRBJ2-5; abundance: few; v_gene: TRBV6-5; CDR3aa: CASSYGTSGTRRETQYF; CDR3nt: TGTGCCAGCAGTTACGGGACTAGCGGGACTCGGCGAGAGACCCAGTACTTC
d_gene: -; j_gene: TRBJ2-1; abundance: many; v_gene: TRBV4-2; CDR3aa: CASSQERGGGPADEQFF; CDR3nt: TGTGCCAGCAGCCAAGAGAGGGGGGGAGGGCCGGCAGATGAGCAGTTCTTC
d_gene: TRBD1; j_gene: TRBJ1-2; abundance: many; v_gene: TRBV30; CDR3aa: CAWSRQGARYGYTF; CDR3nt: TGTGCCTGGAGTCGCCAGGGGGCCCGCTATGGCTACACCTTC
d_gene: TRBD1; j_gene: TRBJ1-5; abundance: many; v_gene: TRBV7-9; CDR3aa: CASSEATGSGNQPQHF; CDR3nt: TGTGCCAGCAGCGAAGCGACAGGGAGCGGCAATCAGCCCCAGCATTTT
d_gene: -; j_gene: TRBJ2-2; abundance: many; v_gene: TRBV2; CDR3aa: CASSERGAGGAGELFF; CDR3nt: TGTGCCAGCAGTGAAAGGGGCGCGGGTGGAGCCGGGGAGCTGTTTTTT
d_gene: -; j_gene: TRBJ2-7; abundance: -; v_gene: TRBV7-9; CDR3aa: CASSSSQRDEQYF; CDR3nt: TGTGCCAGCAGTTCGTCCCAGAGAGACGAGCAGTACTTC
d_gene: -; j_gene: TRBJ1-1; abundance: many; v_gene: TRBV12-3/TRBV12-4; CDR3aa: CASRAPGAGTEAFF; CDR3nt: TGTGCCAGCAGGGCCCCAGGGGCGGGGACTGAAGCTTTCTTT
d_gene: TRBD2; j_gene: TRBJ2-1; abundance: few; v_gene: TRBV11-2; CDR3aa: CASSLDGTSGGSSYNEQFF; CDR3nt: TGTGCCAGCAGCTTAGACGGGACTAGCGGGGGGAGCTCCTACAATGAGCAGTTCTTC
d_gene: TRBD1; j_gene: TRBJ1-1; abundance: many; v_gene: TRBV6-1; CDR3aa: CASSRDRGRDTEAFF; CDR3nt: TGTGCCAGCAGTAGGGACAGGGGTCGGGACACTGAAGCTTTCTTT
d_gene: TRBD2; j_gene: TRBJ2-1; abundance: many; v_gene: TRBV2; CDR3aa: CASSPSGGTYNEQFF; CDR3nt: TGTGCCAGCAGCCCTAGCGGGGGAACCTACAATGAGCAGTTCTTC